This T cell receptor (beta chain) is from a study of cytomegalovirus exposure and HLA in healthy donors. The length of the CDR3 is 15 residues. The J segment lost 7 bases and the V segment lost 5 bases, leaving 9 bases of the junction unmatched. Germline V gives CDR1 SGHNT, CDR2 YENEEA. Study-wide results and limits: An assumption of roughly uniform sequencing depth across donors underlay the presence/absence analyses.

Primers: 60 Vbeta forward and 13 Jbeta reverse. Some clones are missing from TCRdb's copy, which holds only in-frame ones; the method was immunoSEQ multiplex PCR. Altogether approximately 150,000 clones are present, over 70% being singletons, with the ten largest covering around 15%. Note on this clone: Antigen: not known.

V usage is TRBV11-3 and J usage is TRBJ2-1, with 9 bases identical to TRBD2. The source of this sequence is a woman aged 40 to 50 in good health and CMV-seronegative. Material: PBMCs. CDR3 protein: CASSANAGGQNEQFF. The CDR3 DNA reads TGTGCCAGCAGCGCGAACGCGGGGGGGCAGAATGAGCAGTTCTTC.